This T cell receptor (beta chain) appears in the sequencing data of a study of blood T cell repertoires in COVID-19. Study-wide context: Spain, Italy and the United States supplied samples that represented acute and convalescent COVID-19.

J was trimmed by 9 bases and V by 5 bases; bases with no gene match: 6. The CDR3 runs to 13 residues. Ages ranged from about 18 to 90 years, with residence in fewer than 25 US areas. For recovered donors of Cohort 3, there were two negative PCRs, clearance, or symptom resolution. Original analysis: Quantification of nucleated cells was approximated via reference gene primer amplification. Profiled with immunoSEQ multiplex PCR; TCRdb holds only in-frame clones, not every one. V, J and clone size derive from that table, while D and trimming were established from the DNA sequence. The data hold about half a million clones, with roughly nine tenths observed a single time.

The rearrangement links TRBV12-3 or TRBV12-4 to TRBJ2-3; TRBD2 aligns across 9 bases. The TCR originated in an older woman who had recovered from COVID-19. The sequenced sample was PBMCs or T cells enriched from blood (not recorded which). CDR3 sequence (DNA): TGTGCCAGCAGTGCGGGGGGGCGCCCCACGCAGTATTTT. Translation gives CASSAGGRPTQYF.